The next 5 T cell receptor beta chains were all read from a single sample in a study of blood T cell repertoires in COVID-19. The data were produced by immunoSEQ multiplex PCR, yet TCRdb's version contains in-frame clones alone and is incomplete. The table includes about 74,000 clones, 65% to 85% detected once. Sequencing was carried out using peripheral blood. The receptors were sampled from a man in his 70s with active or convalescent COVID-19.

A single count supports this clone. The genes are TRBV4-1 and TRBJ2-2, with 10 nucleotides matching TRBD2. The CDR3 loop spans 16 amino acids. V was clipped by 4 bases and J by 4 bases; unmatched bases: 6. Germline V gene data show CDR1 as MGHRA and CDR2 as YSYEKL. The CDR3 reads CASSREGLAFTGELFF. The CDR3 DNA reads as TGCGCCAGCAGCCGAGAGGGACTAGCGTTCACCGGGGAGCTGTTTTTT.

The rearrangement uses TRBV6-5 and TRBJ1-2, with 9 bases lining up with TRBD1. This CDR3 is built from 13 residues. Germline V gives CDR1 MNHEY, CDR2 SVGAGI. V shed 6 bases and J 6 bases; nucleotides not matched to a gene: 5. The CDR3 nucleotides read TGTGCCAGCAGGGGACAGGGTTTTGATGGCTACACCTTC. Protein product: CASRGQGFDGYTF.

A few counts support this clone. The V gene is TRBV28, the J gene TRBJ1-5; possibly TRBD1 for D (5 bases). The germline V gene encodes CDR1 MDHEN and CDR2 SYDVKM. V gave up 1 base and J gave up 6 bases, with 10 bases separating them. The CDR3 contains 14 residues. The CDR3 region has the DNA TGTGCCAGCAGTTTATCGGGGGTCTCTCAGCCCCAGCATTTT. Residues: CASSLSGVSQPQHF.

V and J are TRBV13 and TRBJ2-3; TRBD1 matches 8 bases. J gave up 1 base and V 5 bases, and 5 bases lay outside the gene matches. Germline lookup yields CDR1 PRHDT and CDR2 FYEKMQ (reference sequence). The length of the CDR3 is 15 residues. The CDR3 sequence: CASSPRQGRTDTQYF. The DNA of the CDR3 is TGTGCCAGCAGCCCCCGACAGGGGCGCACAGATACGCAGTATTTT.

V gene TRBV28 combines with J gene TRBJ1-5, with TRBD1 matching 7 bases. The J segment lost 4 bases and the V segment lost 6 bases, leaving 6 bases of the junction unmatched. The CDR3 has 14 residues. Germline-derived CDR1 and CDR2 are MDHEN and SYDVKM. CDR3 amino acids: CASRRQGGNQPQHF. As DNA, the CDR3 is TGTGCCAGCAGGAGACAGGGTGGGAATCAGCCCCAGCATTTT.